This is a list of T cell receptor beta chains from one sample in a study of technical replicates of blood from a few donors. The table came from immunoSEQ multiplex PCR; TCRdb's copy has only in-frame clones and leaves some out. The sample has 53,000 or so clones, about 86% seen once. Source material: PBMCs. The receptors here all came from a human donor in good health. Some clones in this sample may be carry-over from other donors' samples. Both conserved end residues are part of each CDR3. The D gene is left open where the match is weak. The size entry is marked missing in some rows and otherwise reads once, few, many or a size class.

size | length | J | D | V | CDR3 | DNA
. | 12 | TRBJ2-2 | TRBD1 | TRBV6-5 | CASSDRAGELFF | TGTGCCAGCAGCGACAGGGCCGGGGAGCTGTTTTTT
. | 14 | TRBJ2-2 | TRBD2 | TRBV5-1 | CASGRDSGSGELFF | TGCGCCAGCGGGCGGGATAGCGGGTCCGGGGAGCTGTTTTTT
. | 13 | TRBJ2-3 | . | TRBV7-6 | CASSSGWTDTQYF | TGTGCCAGCAGCTCCGGGTGGACAGATACGCAGTATTTT
. | 11 | TRBJ2-7 | . | TRBV21-1 | CASSKVREQYF | TGTGCCAGCAGCAAAGTCCGCGAGCAGTACTTC
. | 17 | TRBJ1-2 | TRBD1 | TRBV5-1 | CASSSPGTGGANYGYTF | TGCGCCAGCAGCTCGCCCGGGACAGGGGGCGCGAATTATGGCTACACCTTC
. | 15 | TRBJ1-1 | . | TRBV29-1 | CSVEALRGWNTEAFF | TGCAGCGTTGAAGCGCTTCGTGGCTGGAACACTGAAGCTTTCTTT
. | 13 | TRBJ1-2 | . | TRBV2 | CASSEAGDYGYTF | TGTGCCAGCAGTGAAGCCGGGGACTATGGCTACACCTTC
. | 17 | TRBJ1-1 | TRBD1 | TRBV14 | CASSQVRGSGGRAEAFF | TGTGCCAGCAGCCAAGTACGTGGGTCAGGGGGAAGGGCTGAAGCTTTCTTT
. | 15 | TRBJ2-7 | . | TRBV5-4 | CASSLAPGAGDEQYF | TGTGCCAGCAGCTTGGCCCCAGGGGCCGGGGACGAGCAGTACTTC
few | 15 | TRBJ2-5 | TRBD1 | TRBV7-9 | CASSHRQGSVETQYF | TGTGCCAGCAGCCACCGACAGGGATCGGTGGAGACCCAGTACTTC
many | 17 | TRBJ2-7 | TRBD1 | TRBV7-9 | CASSSPLLDRGRHEQYF | TGTGCCAGCAGCTCCCCACTACTCGACAGGGGGCGTCACGAGCAGTACTTC
. | 13 | TRBJ2-7 | . | TRBV18 | CASSPAGPYEQYF | TGTGCCAGCTCACCAGCGGGCCCCTACGAGCAGTACTTC
. | 12 | TRBJ1-1 | . | TRBV6-1 | CASSEQVPEAFF | TGTGCCAGCAGTGAACAGGTTCCTGAAGCTTTCTTT
. | 14 | TRBJ2-5 | TRBD1 | TRBV12-5 | CASGLGQGGETQYF | TGTGCTAGTGGTTTGGGACAGGGCGGAGAGACCCAGTACTTC
. | 15 | TRBJ1-4 | TRBD1 | TRBV5-6 | CASSETGVTNEKLFF | TGTGCCAGCAGCGAAACAGGGGTAACTAATGAAAAACTGTTTTTT
. | 14 | TRBJ2-7 | TRBD2 | TRBV18 | CASSRELAGHEQYF | TGTGCCAGCTCACGGGAACTAGCGGGACACGAGCAGTACTTC
once | 12 | TRBJ2-4 | . | TRBV7-8 | CASSPRRGIQYF | TGTGCCAGCAGCCCGAGGCGAGGAATTCAGTACTTC
. | 15 | TRBJ2-3 | . | TRBV9 | CASSVRQAHTDTQYF | TGTGCCAGCAGCGTACGGCAGGCTCACACAGATACGCAGTATTTT
. | 15 | TRBJ1-1 | TRBD1 | TRBV7-9 | CASSLALGQGSEAFF | TGTGCCAGCAGCTTAGCGCTCGGACAGGGGAGTGAAGCTTTCTTT
once | 15 | TRBJ2-7 | . | TRBV21-1 | CASSKGVHRAGEQYF | TGTGCCAGCAGCAAAGGAGTACACAGGGCAGGGGAGCAGTACTTC
few | 15 | TRBJ2-3 | TRBD2 | TRBV14 | CASSRGGWITDTQYF | TGTGCCAGCAGCCGCGGGGGGTGGATCACAGATACGCAGTATTTT
. | 15 | TRBJ1-2 | TRBD1 | TRBV7-2 | CASSSRTGLNYGYTF | TGTGCCAGCAGCTCCAGGACAGGGCTAAACTATGGCTACACCTTC
. | 11 | TRBJ2-7 | . | TRBV20-1 | CSASTYTEQYF | TGCAGTGCCTCGACTTATACCGAGCAGTACTTC
. | 14 | TRBJ2-1 | TRBD2 | TRBV5-1 | CATTLSGGYNEQFF | TGCGCCACCACCCTCAGCGGGGGCTACAATGAGCAGTTCTTC
. | 13 | TRBJ2-7 | TRBD1 | TRBV10-3 | CAISGTGVYEQYF | TGTGCCATCAGTGGGACAGGAGTCTACGAGCAGTACTTC
. | 15 | TRBJ2-3 | . | TRBV4-1 | CASSQDGSETDTQYF | TGCGCCAGCAGCCAAGACGGGAGTGAAACAGATACGCAGTATTTT
. | 13 | TRBJ2-7 | . | TRBV6-1 | CASSAGDTYEQYF | TGTGCCAGCAGTGCCGGGGACACCTACGAGCAGTACTTC
. | 14 | TRBJ1-1 | TRBD1 | TRBV6-5 | CASSSGRGRTEAFF | TGTGCCAGCAGTTCCGGCAGGGGGCGGACTGAAGCTTTCTTT
. | 15 | TRBJ2-5 | . | TRBV18 | CASSPLMGEEETQYF | TGTGCCAGCTCGCCGTTGATGGGAGAAGAAGAGACCCAGTACTTC